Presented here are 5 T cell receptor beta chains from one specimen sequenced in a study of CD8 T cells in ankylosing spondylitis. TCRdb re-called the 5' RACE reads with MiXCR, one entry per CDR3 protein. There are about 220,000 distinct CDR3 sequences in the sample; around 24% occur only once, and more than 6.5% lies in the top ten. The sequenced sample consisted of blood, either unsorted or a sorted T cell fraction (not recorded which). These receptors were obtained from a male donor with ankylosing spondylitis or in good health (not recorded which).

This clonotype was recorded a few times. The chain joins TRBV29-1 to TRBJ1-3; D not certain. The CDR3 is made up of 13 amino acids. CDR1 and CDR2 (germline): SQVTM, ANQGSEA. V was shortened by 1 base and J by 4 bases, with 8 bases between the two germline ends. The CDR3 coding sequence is TGCAGCGTTGAAGGGCGAGGCGGAAACACCATATATTTT. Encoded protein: CSVEGRGGNTIYF.

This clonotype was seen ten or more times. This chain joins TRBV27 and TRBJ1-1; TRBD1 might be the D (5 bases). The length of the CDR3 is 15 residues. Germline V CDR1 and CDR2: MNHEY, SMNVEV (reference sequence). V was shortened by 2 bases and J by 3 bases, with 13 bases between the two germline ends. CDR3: CASSLRGRRDTEAFF. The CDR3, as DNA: TGTGCCAGCAGTTTAAGAGGGCGCAGGGACACTGAAGCTTTCTTT.

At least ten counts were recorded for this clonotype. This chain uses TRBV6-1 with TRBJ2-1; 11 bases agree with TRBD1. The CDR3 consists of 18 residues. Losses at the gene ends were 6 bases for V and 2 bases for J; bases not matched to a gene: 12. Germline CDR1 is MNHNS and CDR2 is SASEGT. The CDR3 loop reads CASRDPGTGGMTYNEQFF. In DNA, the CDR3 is TGTGCCAGCAGGGACCCCGGGACAGGGGGTATGACCTACAATGAGCAGTTCTTC.

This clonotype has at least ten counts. The CDR3 is CASSQGQGEGELFF. Here the CDR3 DNA reads TGTGCCAGCAGCCAGGGGCAGGGGGAAGGGGAGCTGTTTTTT. This chain links TRBV7-3 with TRBJ2-2, with 7 bases aligning to TRBD1. This CDR3 contains 14 residues. Germline V gives CDR1 SGHTA, CDR2 FQGTGA. After removal of 5 bases from V and 8 bases from J, the junction contained 8 bases not matched to a gene.

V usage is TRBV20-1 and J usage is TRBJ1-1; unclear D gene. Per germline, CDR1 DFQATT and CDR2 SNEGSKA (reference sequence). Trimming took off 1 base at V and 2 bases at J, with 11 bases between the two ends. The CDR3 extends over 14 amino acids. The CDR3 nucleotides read TGCAGTGCTAGAGTAAACGGTATTAACACTGAAGCTTTCTTT. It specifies CSARVNGINTEAFF.